Below are 16 T cell receptor beta chains sequenced from a single sample in a study of blood T cell repertoires in COVID-19. Here immunoSEQ multiplex PCR was the method, and the copy in TCRdb shows in-frame clones only, minus some. Here the sample spans roughly 250,000 clones, about 80% being singletons. Source material: peripheral blood. All receptors come from a woman older than 75 with acute or convalescent COVID-19.

J is TRBJ2-1 and V is TRBV11-2; TRBD2 aligns across 10 bases. Germline CDR1 and CDR2: SGHAT and FQNNGV. CDR3 length: 13 amino acids. The V gene end was trimmed by 5 bases and the J gene end by 10 bases; junction bases not matched to a gene: 5. The CDR3 region has the DNA TGTGCCAGCAGCAGAGTACTAGCGGGGGAGCAGTTCTTC. Protein product: CASSRVLAGEQFF.

This chain connects TRBV4-2 to TRBJ2-5, with unresolved D. The germline CDR1 and CDR2 sequences are LGHNA and YNFKEQ. The CDR3 length is 14 residues. The V end was cut by 2 bases, the J end by 5 bases, with 12 bases between. CDR3 region: CASSQRPTGETQYF. As DNA, the CDR3 is TGTGCCAGCAGCCAACGCCCGACCGGGGAGACCCAGTACTTC.

J is TRBJ1-6 and V is TRBV4-1, with 8 bases matching TRBD1. The germline CDR1 and CDR2 sequences are MGHRA and YSYEKL. The CDR3 has 19 residues. With V trimmed by 0 bases and J by 0 bases, 7 bases remained unmatched. This CDR3 is CASSQEVNRGSSYNSPLHF. CDR3 sequence (DNA): TGCGCCAGCAGCCAAGAAGTTAACAGGGGGAGCTCCTATAATTCACCCCTCCACTTT.

The rearrangement links TRBV6-2 or TRBV6-3 to TRBJ1-3; no clear D. V lost 6 bases, J lost 1 base, and 22 bases lay in between. This CDR3 is built from 18 residues. From germline, CDR1 is MNHEY and CDR2 SVGEGT. CDR3 protein: CASSPRRDLGGSGNTIYF. CDR3 sequence (DNA): TGTGCCAGCAGCCCTCGTCGGGATCTGGGAGGATCTGGAAACACCATATATTTT.

The sample holds one count of this clone. The J gene is TRBJ1-1, the V gene TRBV9; D is undetermined. CDR1 and CDR2 from the germline V gene are SGDLS and YYNGEE. The V end lost 0 bases, the J end lost 1 base, and 10 bases lay between the germline ends. The length of the CDR3 is 15 residues. CDR3 sequence: CASSVGQAPNTEAFF. The CDR3 DNA reads TGTGCCAGCAGCGTAGGCCAGGCGCCGAACACTGAAGCTTTCTTT.

The gene calls are TRBV28 and TRBJ1-4, with 9 positions matching TRBD1. V shed 4 bases and J 7 bases; nucleotides not matched to a gene: 7. The germline CDR1 and CDR2 sequences are MDHEN and SYDVKM. The CDR3 runs to 15 residues. In DNA form, the CDR3 reads TGTGCCAGCAGTTCTCAAAACAGGGGGCTTGAAAAACTGTTTTTT. It yields the protein CASSSQNRGLEKLFF.

The rearrangement links TRBV30 to TRBJ1-1; D is possibly TRBD1 (6 bases). V was shortened by 0 bases and J by 1 base, with 15 bases between the two germline ends. The CDR3 totals 16 residues. Germline-derived CDR1 and CDR2 are GTSNPN and SVGIG (reference sequence). The CDR3 sequence: CAWSVQGGLRNTEAFF. The CDR3 DNA is TGTGCCTGGAGTGTACAGGGTGGCCTTCGGAACACTGAAGCTTTCTTT.

This chain's CDR3 is CATSRGGSYEQYF. The CDR3 DNA is TGTGCCACCAGTCGAGGGGGTTCCTACGAGCAGTACTTC. This chain connects TRBV24-1 to TRBJ2-7, with TRBD1 as a possible D gene (6 bases). The germline V gene has CDR1 KGHDR and CDR2 SFDVKD. Trimming stripped 6 bases from V and 1 base from J, with 9 bases between. CDR3 length: 13 amino acids.

The CDR3 spells CATSVEQGRTDTQYF. DNA for the CDR3: TGTGCCACCAGTGTGGAACAGGGTCGCACAGATACGCAGTATTTT. The chain combines TRBV24-1 with TRBJ2-3; TRBD1 might be the D (6 bases). The germline V gene encodes CDR1 KGHDR and CDR2 SFDVKD. The CDR3 is 15 residues long. Trimming stripped 5 bases from V and 1 base from J, with 12 bases between.

A word on this clone: Compared with germline, one end of the junction differs, possibly owing to a read error. The chain couples TRBV7-2 to TRBJ2-5; D might be TRBD2 (5 bases). Germline V CDR1 and CDR2: SGHTA, FQGNSA. This CDR3 contains 14 residues. The CDR3 protein is CASSLGREQGTQYF. The CDR3 DNA follows: TGTGCCAGCAGCTTAGGAAGGGAGCAAGGGACCCAGTACTTC. The full variable domain, in which reference TRBV7-2 and TRBJ2-5 provide the parts outside the CDR3, is GAGVSQSPSNKVTEKGKDVELRCDPISGHTALYWYRQSLGQGLEFLIYFQGNSAPDKSGLPSDRFSAERTGGSVSTLTIQRTQQEDSAVYLCASSLGREQGTQYFGPGTRLLVL.

The CDR3 protein is CASSLATGPSTDTQYF. CDR3 coding DNA: TGCGCCAGCAGCTTGGCCACAGGTCCTAGCACAGATACGCAGTATTTT. The J gene is TRBJ2-3, the V gene TRBV5-1; D perhaps matches TRBD1 (5 bases). Per germline, CDR1 SGHRS and CDR2 YFSETQ. V lost 0 bases and J 0 bases, leaving 11 bases between the germline ends. This CDR3 spans 16 amino acids.

The chain couples TRBV3-1 (or the pseudogene TRBV3-2) to TRBJ2-3; tentative D call: TRBD2 (6 bases). Per the germline V gene, CDR1 is LGHDT and CDR2 is YNNKEL (reference sequence). The CDR3 length is 17 residues. Deletions cut 0 bases from V and 7 bases from J, with 20 bases between. In DNA, the CDR3 is TGTGCCAGCAGCCAAGAAGGAGCTAGCGCCGTAGGTAATACGCAGTATTTT. Translation: CASSQEGASAVGNTQYF.

The genes are TRBV29-1 and TRBJ2-2; 16 nucleotides agree with TRBD2. Germline assignment: CDR1 SQVTM and CDR2 ANQGSEA. The V gene end was trimmed by 8 bases and the J gene end by 3 bases; junction bases not matched to a gene: 15. CDR3 length: 19 amino acids. CDR3 amino acids: CSIRAKKGLAGGYTGELFF. DNA for the CDR3: TGCAGCATTAGGGCCAAAAAGGGACTAGCGGGGGGGTACACCGGGGAGCTGTTTTTT.

The J gene is TRBJ2-3, the V gene TRBV23-1; D is perhaps TRBD1 (6 bases). TRBV23-1 is annotated as an ORF whose role is uncertain. V lost 11 bases to trimming and J lost 7 bases, with 19 bases between them. The CDR3 has 13 amino acids. The CDR3 protein is CARPVRGCHTQYF. In DNA, the CDR3 is TGCGCCCGCCCCGTTAGGGGGTGCCATACGCAGTATTTT.

The rearrangement uses TRBV5-6 and TRBJ2-3; 10 bases are a match to TRBD2. CDR3 length equals 15 residues. V trimming: 4 bases; J trimming: 2 bases; junction bases outside the gene matches: 4. Germline V CDR1 and CDR2: SGHDT, YYEEEE. CDR3 bases: TGTGCCAGCAGCCCCGGACTAGCGGACACAGATACGCAGTATTTT. Translation gives CASSPGLADTDTQYF. Variable domain in full (rest from reference TRBV5-6 and TRBJ2-3): DAGVTQSPTHLIKTRGQQVTLRCSPKSGHDTVSWYQQALGQGPQFIFQYYEEEERQRGNFPDRFSGHQFPNYSSELNVNALLLGDSALYLCASSPGLADTDTQYFGPGTRLTVL.

The J gene is TRBJ1-2, the V gene TRBV19, with a possible D match to TRBD1 (6 bases). The CDR3 runs 13 residues. The V gene's germline CDR1 is LNHDA and CDR2 SQIVND (reference sequence). The V end lost 7 bases, the J end lost 2 bases, and 11 bases lay between the germline ends. The CDR3 sequence is CASTGTQNYGYTF. The CDR3 DNA follows: TGTGCCAGTACCGGGACACAGAACTATGGCTACACCTTC.